These 15 T cell receptor beta chains share one sample of origin, sequenced in a study of cytomegalovirus exposure and HLA in healthy donors. The PCR had 60 Vbeta and 13 Jbeta primers. The assay was immunoSEQ multiplex PCR, and TCRdb's table has in-frame clones only and misses some. The profile shows a few hundred thousand clones, 85% to 95% of them singletons. The sample taken for sequencing was PBMCs. The receptor source for this set is a girl aged 2 to 10 in good health and CMV-seronegative.

This chain links TRBV19 with TRBJ2-7, with 8 bases matching TRBD1. V was pared by 8 bases and J by 2 bases, with 8 bases of the junction left unmatched. There are 14 residues in the CDR3. Germline-derived CDR1 and CDR2 are LNHDA and SQIVND (reference sequence). The CDR3 region is CASRLRQGTYEQYF. DNA for the CDR3: TGTGCCAGTCGACTCCGACAGGGGACCTACGAGCAGTACTTC.

The chain links TRBV4-1 to TRBJ2-7; D remains ambiguous. Germline CDR1 MGHRA, CDR2 YSYEKL. Trimming took 3 bases from V and 6 from J, leaving 12 bases between them. CDR3 length: 13 residues. The CDR3 DNA is TGCGCCAGCAGCCAGAATCACCAGCGCGAGCAGTACTTC. Protein sequence: CASSQNHQREQYF.

The rearrangement uses TRBV7-6 and TRBJ1-5, with D uncertain. With 0 bases removed from V and 4 bases from J, the gap between germline ends came to 4 bases. The CDR3 covers 13 residues. Germline CDR1 reads SGHVS; CDR2 reads FNYEAQ. CDR3 sequence: CASSLAENQPQHF. CDR3 in DNA: TGTGCCAGCAGCTTAGCTGAGAATCAGCCCCAGCATTTT.

The chain uses TRBV6-5 and TRBJ2-2; D is ambiguous. The CDR3 covers 14 residues. Trimming stripped 8 bases from V and 1 base from J, with 11 bases between. CDR1 and CDR2 (germline): MNHEY, SVGAGI. The CDR3: CASGPTRNTGELFF. CDR3 DNA sequence: TGTGCCAGCGGTCCGACACGGAACACCGGGGAGCTGTTTTTT.

This clone was observed a single time. V and J are TRBV28 and TRBJ1-5; a weak D match, TRBD1 (5 bases). V shed 5 bases and J shed 4 bases, with 15 bases lying between them. CDR3 size: 15 residues. Germline V gene data show CDR1 as MDHEN and CDR2 as SYDVKM. The DNA for the CDR3 is TGTGCCAGCAGTCCCCAGGGAAGGGGTAATCAGCCCCAGCATTTT. Translation gives CASSPQGRGNQPQHF.

The V call is TRBV5-6, the J call TRBJ2-5; the match to TRBD2 covers 8 bases. The J call may be in error: the DNA end matches TRBJ2-7 better. The CDR3 length is 15 residues. Germline V lookup: CDR1 SGHDT, CDR2 YYEEEE. CDR3 amino acids: CASSIRLAGWFEQYF. CDR3 bases: TGTGCCAGCAGCATCAGGTTAGCGGGGTGGTTCGAGCAGTACTTC.

The V call is TRBV5-6, the J call TRBJ1-4, with 11 positions matching TRBD1. Losses at the gene ends were 0 bases for V and 8 bases for J; bases not matched to a gene: 6. The CDR3 length is 16 residues. Per germline, CDR1 SGHDT and CDR2 YYEEEE. This CDR3 reads CASSLAGDRGGEKLFF. CDR3 DNA sequence: TGTGCCAGCAGCTTGGCCGGGGACAGGGGGGGGGAAAAACTGTTTTTT.

V is TRBV28 and J is TRBJ2-7; 7 bases line up with TRBD1. The CDR3 is 13 residues long. J was trimmed by 2 bases and V by 5 bases; bases with no gene match: 3. Per germline, CDR1 MDHEN and CDR2 SYDVKM. The DNA of the CDR3 is TGTGCCAGCAGTGCGAGGGGGCCCTACGAGCAGTACTTC. As protein: CASSARGPYEQYF.

The rearrangement joins TRBV30 to TRBJ1-4; tentative D call: TRBD1 (6 bases). The CDR3 runs to 14 residues. Germline CDR1 and CDR2: GTSNPN and SVGIG (reference sequence). The V and J ends lost 7 bases and 7 bases respectively, with 19 bases between them. The CDR3 region has the DNA TGTGCCTCGGAAAGGGGGGGCCGTATTGAAAAACTGTTTTTT. It specifies CASERGGRIEKLFF.

The CDR3 protein is CASMWGGDNEQFF. CDR3 sequence (DNA): TGTGCCAGCATGTGGGGGGGAGACAATGAGCAGTTCTTC. The chain is built from TRBV27 and TRBJ2-1; TRBD2 aligns across 7 bases. The CDR3 runs to 13 residues. The junction had 5 bases not matched to a gene; V was cut back by 7 bases and J by 5 bases. The V gene's germline CDR1 is MNHEY and CDR2 SMNVEV (reference sequence).

This clone came up once. The V gene is TRBV2, the J gene TRBJ2-2; TRBD2 aligns across 11 bases. The CDR3 sequence is 17 residues long. V was pared by 5 bases and J by 1 base, with 6 bases of the junction left unmatched. Per germline, CDR1 SNHLY and CDR2 FYNNEI. CDR3 loop: CASSSLLAGVNTGELFF. Here the CDR3 DNA reads TGTGCCAGCAGTAGTTTACTAGCGGGGGTGAACACCGGGGAGCTGTTTTTT.

The gene calls are TRBV19 and TRBJ1-3; D is undetermined. CDR1 is LNHDA, CDR2 SQIVND, per germline (reference sequence). The CDR3 has 14 amino acids. V lost 7 bases and J lost 0, with 10 bases in between. CDR3 sequence: CASMQSHSGNTIYF. DNA of the CDR3: TGTGCCAGTATGCAGTCTCACTCTGGAAACACCATATATTTT.

The V and J genes are TRBV7-6 and TRBJ2-2; D is unclear. V was shortened by 1 base and J by 1 base, with 4 bases between the two germline ends. CDR1 is SGHVS, CDR2 FNYEAQ, per germline. The CDR3 length is 14 residues. This chain's CDR3 is CASSLGGNTGELFF. For the CDR3, the DNA is TGTGCCAGCAGCTTAGGAGGGAACACCGGGGAGCTGTTTTTT.

The genes are TRBV5-4 and TRBJ2-7; maybe TRBD2 (6 bases). The CDR3 covers 15 residues. Trimming removed 0 bases at V and 2 bases at J, with 12 bases between. Germline assignment: CDR1 SGHNT and CDR2 YYREEE (reference sequence). As DNA, the CDR3 is TGTGCCAGCAGCTTGGTATTTGCGGGGACCTACGAGCAGTACTTC. Translating gives CASSLVFAGTYEQYF.

This rearrangement joins TRBV4-1 to TRBJ1-5; TRBD1 is a possible D gene (5 bases). CDR1 is MGHRA, CDR2 YSYEKL, per germline. The CDR3 is 15 amino acids. Trimming pared 1 base from V and 0 bases from J, leaving 7 bases between. The CDR3 nucleotides read TGCGCCAGCAGCCAAGCACAGGATAGCAATCAGCCCCAGCATTTT. This sequence encodes CASSQAQDSNQPQHF.